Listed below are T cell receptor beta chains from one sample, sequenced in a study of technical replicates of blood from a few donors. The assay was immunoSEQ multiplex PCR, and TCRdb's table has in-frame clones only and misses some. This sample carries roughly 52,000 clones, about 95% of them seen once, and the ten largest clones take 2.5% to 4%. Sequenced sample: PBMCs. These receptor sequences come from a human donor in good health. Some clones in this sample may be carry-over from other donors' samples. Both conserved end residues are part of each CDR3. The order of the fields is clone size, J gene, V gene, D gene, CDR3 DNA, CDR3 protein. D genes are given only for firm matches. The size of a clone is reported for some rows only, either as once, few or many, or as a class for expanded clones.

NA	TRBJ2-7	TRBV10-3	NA	TGTGCCATCAGTGGTCAGATTAATTACGAGCAGTACTTC	CAISGQINYEQYF
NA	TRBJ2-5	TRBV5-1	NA	TGCGCCAGCAGACCTGGTGGGGCTTGGGAGACCCAGTACTTC	CASRPGGAWETQYF
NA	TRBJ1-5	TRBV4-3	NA	TGCGCCAGCAGCCAAGAGGCCTGGGGGGGTAATACTCAGCCCCAGCATTTT	CASSQEAWGGNTQPQHF
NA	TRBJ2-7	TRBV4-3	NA	TGCGCCAGCAGCCAAGAATCAGGGTCCGGCGAGCAGTACTTC	CASSQESGSGEQYF
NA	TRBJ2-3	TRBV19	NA	TGTGCCAGTAGTATGATTCGTCTATCGGGGCAGTATTTT	CASSMIRLSGQYF
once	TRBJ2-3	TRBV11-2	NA	TGTGCCAGCAGCTTTTTAGGGCAGGGCGCAGATACGCAGTATTTT	CASSFLGQGADTQYF
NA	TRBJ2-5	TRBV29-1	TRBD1	TGCAGCGTTGTATCGAGGGGACAGCAAGAGACCCAGTACTTC	CSVVSRGQQETQYF
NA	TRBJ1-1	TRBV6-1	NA	TGTGCCAGCAGTGTACAGGGGAACACTGAAGCTTTCTTT	CASSVQGNTEAFF
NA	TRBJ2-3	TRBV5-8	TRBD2	TGTGCCAGCAACTGGGGGGGAAACGCAGATACGCAGTATTTT	CASNWGGNADTQYF
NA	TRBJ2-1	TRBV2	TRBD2	TGTGCCAGCTTAAAAGTGAGAACTAGCGGGGGAAATGAGCAGTTCTTC	CASLKVRTSGGNEQFF
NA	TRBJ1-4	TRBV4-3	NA	TGCGCCAGCAGCCAAGGGGGGGGTGAAAAACTGTTTTTT	CASSQGGGEKLFF